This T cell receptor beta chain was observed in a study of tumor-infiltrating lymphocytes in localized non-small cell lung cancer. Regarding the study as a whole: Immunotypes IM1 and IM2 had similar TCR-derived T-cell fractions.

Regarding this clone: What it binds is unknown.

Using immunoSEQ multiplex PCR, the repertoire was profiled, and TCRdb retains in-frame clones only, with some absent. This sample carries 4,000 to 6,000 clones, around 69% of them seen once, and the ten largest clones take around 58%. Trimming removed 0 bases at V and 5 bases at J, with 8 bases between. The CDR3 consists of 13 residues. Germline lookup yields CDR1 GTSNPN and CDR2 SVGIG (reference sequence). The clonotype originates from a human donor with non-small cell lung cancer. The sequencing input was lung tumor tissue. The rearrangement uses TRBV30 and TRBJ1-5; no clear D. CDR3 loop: CAWSVGGDQPQHF. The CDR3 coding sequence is TGTGCCTGGAGTGTTGGTGGTGATCAGCCCCAGCATTTT. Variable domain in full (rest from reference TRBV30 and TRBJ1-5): SQTIHQWPATLVQPVGSPLSLECTVEGTSNPNLYWYRQAAGRGLQLLFYSVGIGQISSEVPQNLSASRPQDRQFILSSKKLLLSDSGFYLCAWSVGGDQPQHFGDGTRLSIL.